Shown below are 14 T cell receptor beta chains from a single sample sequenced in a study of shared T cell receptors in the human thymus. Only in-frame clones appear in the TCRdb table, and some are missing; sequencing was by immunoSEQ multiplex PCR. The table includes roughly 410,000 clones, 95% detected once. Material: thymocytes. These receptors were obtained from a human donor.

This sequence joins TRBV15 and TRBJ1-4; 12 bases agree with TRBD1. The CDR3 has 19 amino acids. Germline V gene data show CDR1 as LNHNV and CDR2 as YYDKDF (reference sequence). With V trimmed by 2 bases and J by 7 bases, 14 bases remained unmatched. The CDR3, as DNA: TGTGCCACCAGCAGAACTGATAGTTTCGGGACAGGGGGCAGTGAAAAACTGTTTTTT. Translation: CATSRTDSFGTGGSEKLFF.

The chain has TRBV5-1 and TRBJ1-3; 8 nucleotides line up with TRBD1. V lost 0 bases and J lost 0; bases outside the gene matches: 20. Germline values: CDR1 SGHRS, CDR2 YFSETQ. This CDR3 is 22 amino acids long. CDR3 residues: CASSLEKRDRPSVLISGNTIYF. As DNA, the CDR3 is TGCGCCAGCAGCTTGGAAAAAAGGGACAGGCCGTCAGTTTTAATCTCTGGAAACACCATATATTTT.

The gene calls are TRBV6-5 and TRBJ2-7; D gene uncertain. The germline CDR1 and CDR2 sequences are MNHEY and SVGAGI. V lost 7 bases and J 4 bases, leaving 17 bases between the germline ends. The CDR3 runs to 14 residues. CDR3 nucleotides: TGTGCCAGCACGATAAGGCGTCGGATTTACGAGCAGTACTTC. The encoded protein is CASTIRRRIYEQYF.

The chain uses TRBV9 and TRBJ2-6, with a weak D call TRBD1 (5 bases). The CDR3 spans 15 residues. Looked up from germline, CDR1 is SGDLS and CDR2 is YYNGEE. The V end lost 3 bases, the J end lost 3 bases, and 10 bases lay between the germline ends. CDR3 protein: CASSAQGGGANVLTF. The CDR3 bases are TGTGCCAGCAGCGCCCAGGGTGGTGGGGCCAACGTCCTGACTTTC.

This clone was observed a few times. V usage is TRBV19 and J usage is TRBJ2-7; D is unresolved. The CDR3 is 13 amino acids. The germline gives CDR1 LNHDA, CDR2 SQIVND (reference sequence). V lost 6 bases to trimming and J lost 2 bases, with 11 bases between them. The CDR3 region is CASSVGVPYEQYF. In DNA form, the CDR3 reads TGTGCCAGTAGCGTAGGAGTACCCTACGAGCAGTACTTC.

CDR3 coding DNA: TGTGCCAGCAGTCAAGGACAGGGGTCGGGACTAGGCTACGAGCAGTACTTC. Protein product: CASSQGQGSGLGYEQYF. The J gene is TRBJ2-7, the V gene TRBV27; D may be TRBD1 (9 bases). V was trimmed by 5 bases and J by 3 bases, leaving 23 bases between them. Germline assignment: CDR1 MNHEY and CDR2 SMNVEV (reference sequence). The CDR3 contains 17 residues.

The CDR3 spells CASSQVTARPETITFF. The CDR3 DNA follows: TGTGCCAGCAGTCAAGTGACAGCCCGGCCCGAGACTATAACTTTCTTT. This rearrangement joins TRBV6-6 to TRBJ1-1, with a possible D match to TRBD1 (5 bases). Trimming shortened V by 5 bases and J by 12 bases, and 28 bases separated the two germline ends. The CDR3 has 16 amino acids. Germline values: CDR1 MNHNY, CDR2 SVGAGI (reference sequence).

The CDR3 DNA reads TGCGCCAGCAGGGTTTCGGAAGCGGGACCTTACAATGAGCAGTTCTTC. Residues: CASRVSEAGPYNEQFF. This sequence joins TRBV10-1 and TRBJ2-1; 7 nucleotides align to TRBD2. Looked up from germline, CDR1 is WNHNN and CDR2 is SYGVQD (reference sequence). The CDR3 runs to 16 residues. The J segment lost 4 bases and the V segment lost 6 bases, leaving 12 bases of the junction unmatched.

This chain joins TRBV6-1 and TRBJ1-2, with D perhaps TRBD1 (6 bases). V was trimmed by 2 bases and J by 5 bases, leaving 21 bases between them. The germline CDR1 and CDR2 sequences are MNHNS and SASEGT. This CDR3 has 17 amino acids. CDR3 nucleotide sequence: TGTGCCAGCAGTGAACAAGAGGAGGGGGATTGGGGATATGGCTACACCTTC. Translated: CASSEQEEGDWGYGYTF.

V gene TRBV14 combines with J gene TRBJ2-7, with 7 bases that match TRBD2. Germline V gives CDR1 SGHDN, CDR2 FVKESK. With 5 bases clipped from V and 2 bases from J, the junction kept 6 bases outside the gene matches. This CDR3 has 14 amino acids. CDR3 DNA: TGTGCCAGCAGCGGCGGGGGAACTCCCTACGAGCAGTACTTC. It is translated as CASSGGGTPYEQYF.

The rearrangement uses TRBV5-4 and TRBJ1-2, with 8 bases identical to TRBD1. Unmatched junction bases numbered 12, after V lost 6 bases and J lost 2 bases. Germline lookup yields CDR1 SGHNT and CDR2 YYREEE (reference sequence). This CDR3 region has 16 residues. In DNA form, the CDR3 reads TGTGCCAGCACCACTCAGACGGACAGGGCGAACTATGGCTACACCTTC. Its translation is CASTTQTDRANYGYTF.

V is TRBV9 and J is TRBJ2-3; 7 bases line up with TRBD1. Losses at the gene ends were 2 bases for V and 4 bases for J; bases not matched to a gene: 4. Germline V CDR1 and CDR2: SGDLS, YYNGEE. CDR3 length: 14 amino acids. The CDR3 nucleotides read TGTGCCAGCAGCGTTACAGGGGACCCAGATACGCAGTATTTT. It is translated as CASSVTGDPDTQYF.

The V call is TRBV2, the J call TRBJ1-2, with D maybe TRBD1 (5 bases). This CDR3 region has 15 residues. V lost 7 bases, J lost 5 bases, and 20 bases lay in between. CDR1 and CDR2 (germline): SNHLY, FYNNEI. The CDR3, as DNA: TGTGCCAGCACCTGGCGGCCGCACCGGGGGTATGGCTACACCTTC. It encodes CASTWRPHRGYGYTF.

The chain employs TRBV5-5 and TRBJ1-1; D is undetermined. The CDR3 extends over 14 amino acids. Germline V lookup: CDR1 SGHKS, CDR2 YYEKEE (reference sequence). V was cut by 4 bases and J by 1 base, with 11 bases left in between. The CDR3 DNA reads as TGTGCCAGCAGCCATAAGCCGCCGAACACTGAAGCTTTCTTT. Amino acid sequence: CASSHKPPNTEAFF.